Detailed here is one TCR beta chain. This CDR3 comprises 13 residues. With 5 bases removed from V and 0 bases from J, the gap between germline ends came to 8 bases. CDR1 and CDR2 (germline): GTSNPN, SVGIG (reference sequence). This entry comes from a study of blood T cell repertoires in COVID-19. Original data processing: Using reference gene primer amplification, nucleated cell counts were estimated. The protocol was immunoSEQ multiplex PCR, while the TCRdb copy is restricted to in-frame clones and leaves out a portion. That table supplies the V and J calls and clone size; D and trimming were determined from the DNA. The table includes over 60,000 clones, about 75% detected once.

The receptor's source is a woman older than 75 with acute or convalescent COVID-19. Sample: peripheral blood. V usage is TRBV30 and J usage is TRBJ1-3; D perhaps matches TRBD1 (5 bases). The CDR3 coding sequence is TGTGCCTGGGAGGACAACTCTGGAAACACCATATATTTT. Translating gives CAWEDNSGNTIYF.